This T cell receptor (beta chain) was captured in a study of T cell responses to AZD1222 COVID-19 vaccine. The CDR3 totals 15 residues. V was cut by 0 bases and J by 0 bases, with 9 bases left in between. Germline CDR1 and CDR2: SGHRS and YFSETQ. Clones were sequenced by immunoSEQ multiplex PCR, and TCRdb holds only the in-frame ones, with some missing. Of 150,000 to 200,000 clones in the sample, 80% to 95% were seen once. This clonotype originated in an adult in good health. This specimen consisted of peripheral blood, obtained on day 0 of AZD1222 vaccination. The chain combines TRBV5-1 with TRBJ1-1; D is unclear. As DNA, the CDR3 is TGCGCCAGCAGCTTGGATCCAGCGATGAACACTGAAGCTTTCTTT. Translating it yields CASSLDPAMNTEAFF. Full variable domain (outside the CDR3, taken from reference TRBV5-1 and TRBJ1-1): KAGVTQTPRYLIKTRGQQVTLSCSPISGHRSVSWYQQTPGQGLQFLFEYFSETQRNKGNFPGRFSGRQFSNSRSEMNVSTLELGDSALYLCASSLDPAMNTEAFFGQGTRLTVV.